This TCR beta chain was sequenced during a study of CD8 T cells in ankylosing spondylitis. The study's findings and limits: A subset of motif variants has previously been described in the synovial fluid and blood of reactive arthritis. Typical of ankylosing spondylitis blood, it appeared, was a TCR beta motif of about eight highly homologous variants. In peripheral blood, disease-linked CD8+ clones occurred at relatively low frequencies. Clones tied to disease were said to be significantly enriched in matched ankylosing spondylitis synovial fluid.

Making use of molecular barcodes, quantitative 5'-RACE generated TCR beta libraries. TCRdb redid the calling of the 5' RACE reads with MiXCR, one entry per CDR3 protein. Of some 840,000 distinct CDR3 sequences listed, about 10% are singletons. Many counts were recorded for this clonotype. Its antigen is unidentified. Looked up from germline, CDR1 is DFQATT and CDR2 is SNEGSKA (reference sequence). Trimming pared 6 bases from V and 3 bases from J, leaving 12 bases between. The CDR3 sequence is 13 residues long. The chain recombines TRBV20-1 with TRBJ1-5; D remains unclear. Sequencing input: blood, either unsorted or a sorted T cell fraction (not recorded which). The TCR was taken from a male donor with ankylosing spondylitis. DNA of the CDR3: TGCAGTGCGACGGAGTATTACAATCAGCCCCAGCATTTT. Its translation: CSATEYYNQPQHF.